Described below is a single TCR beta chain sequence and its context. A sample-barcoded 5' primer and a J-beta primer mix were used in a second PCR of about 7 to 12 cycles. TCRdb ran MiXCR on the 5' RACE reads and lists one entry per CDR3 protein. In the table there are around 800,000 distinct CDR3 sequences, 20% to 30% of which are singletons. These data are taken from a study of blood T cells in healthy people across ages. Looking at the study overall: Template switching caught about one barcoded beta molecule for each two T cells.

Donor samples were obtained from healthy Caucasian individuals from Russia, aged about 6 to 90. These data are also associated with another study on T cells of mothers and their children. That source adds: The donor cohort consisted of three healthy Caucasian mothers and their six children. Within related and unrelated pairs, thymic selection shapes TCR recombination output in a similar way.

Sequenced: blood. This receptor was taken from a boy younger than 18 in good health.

The CDR3 is CASSRKPGDTQYF. CDR3 DNA: TGTGCCAGCAGTCGCAAGCCCGGGGATACGCAGTATTTT. The chain has TRBV28 and TRBJ2-3, with D unresolved. Germline-derived CDR1 and CDR2 are MDHEN and SYDVKM. V shed 5 bases and J shed 6 bases, with 12 bases lying between them. The CDR3 has 13 residues.